This paragraph reports one T cell receptor (beta chain). Its antigen is currently unknown. Patients having uncontrolled infection, another autoimmune disease, pregnancy or lactation were not included. The CDR3 regions of TCR beta were amplified from RNA transcripts. TCR CDR3 underwent first-round RT-PCR with the HTBI primer set. TCRdb passed the multiplex PCR reads through MiXCR, listing each CDR3 protein once. The sample has under 500,000 distinct CDR3 sequences; over 12% are singletons. The sample is drawn from a study of T cells in Graves' hyperthyroidism and ophthalmopathy. About the study: At the time of initial diagnosis and before any treatment, peripheral blood was collected.

General study findings and limits: Most expanded thyroid clonotypes above 0.001 recurred in blood.

CDR3 length: 11 residues. Per germline, CDR1 KGHDR and CDR2 SFDVKD. V lost 10 bases and J lost 9; bases outside the gene matches: 5. The receptor was isolated from a man aged 50 or older with Graves' ophthalmopathy. This chain joins TRBV24-1 and TRBJ2-3; TRBD1 agrees at 8 bases. Sequencing input: blood. The CDR3 DNA follows: TGTGCCACGTCGACAGGGGAAACGCAGTATTTT. This sequence encodes CATSTGETQYF.